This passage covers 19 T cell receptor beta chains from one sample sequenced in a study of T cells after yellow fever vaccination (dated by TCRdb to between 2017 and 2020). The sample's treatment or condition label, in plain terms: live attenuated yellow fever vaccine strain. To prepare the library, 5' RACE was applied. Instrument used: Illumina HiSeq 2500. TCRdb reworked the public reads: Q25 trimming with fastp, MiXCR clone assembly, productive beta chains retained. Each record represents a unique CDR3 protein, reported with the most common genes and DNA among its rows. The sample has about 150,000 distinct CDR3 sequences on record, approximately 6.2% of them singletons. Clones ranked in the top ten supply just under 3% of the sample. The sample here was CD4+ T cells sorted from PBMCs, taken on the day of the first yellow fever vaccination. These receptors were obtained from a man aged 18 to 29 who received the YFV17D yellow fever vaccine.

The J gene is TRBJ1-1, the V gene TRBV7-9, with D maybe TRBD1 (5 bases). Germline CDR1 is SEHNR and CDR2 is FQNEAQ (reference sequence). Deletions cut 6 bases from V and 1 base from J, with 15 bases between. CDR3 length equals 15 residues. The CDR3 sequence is CASSSHPTENTEAFF. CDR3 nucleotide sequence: TGTGCCAGCAGTTCGCACCCGACAGAGAACACTGAAGCTTTCTTT.

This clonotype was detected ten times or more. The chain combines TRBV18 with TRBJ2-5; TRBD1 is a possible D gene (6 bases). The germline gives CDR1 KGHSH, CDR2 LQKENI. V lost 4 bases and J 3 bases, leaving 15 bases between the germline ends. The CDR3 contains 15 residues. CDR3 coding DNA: TGTGCCAGCTCACGCTTCAGGGGACGGGAAGAGACCCAGTACTTC. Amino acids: CASSRFRGREETQYF.

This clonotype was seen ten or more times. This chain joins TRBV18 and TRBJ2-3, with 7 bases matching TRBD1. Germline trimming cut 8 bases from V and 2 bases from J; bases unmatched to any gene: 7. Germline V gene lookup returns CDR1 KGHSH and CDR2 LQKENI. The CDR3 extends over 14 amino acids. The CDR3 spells CASSPGTATDTQYF. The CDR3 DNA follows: TGTGCCAGCAGCCCCGGGACAGCCACAGATACGCAGTATTTT.

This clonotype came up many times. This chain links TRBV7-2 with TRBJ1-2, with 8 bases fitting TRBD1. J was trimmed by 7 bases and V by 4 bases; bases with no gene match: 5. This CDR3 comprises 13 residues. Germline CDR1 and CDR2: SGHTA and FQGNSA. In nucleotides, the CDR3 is TGTGCCAGCAGCTGGGGACAGGAAGGTGGCTACACCTTC. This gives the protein CASSWGQEGGYTF. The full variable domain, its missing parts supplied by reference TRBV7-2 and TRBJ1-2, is GAGVSQSPSNKVTEKGKDVELRCDPISGHTALYWYRQSLGQGLEFLIYFQGNSAPDKSGLPSDRFSAERTGGSVSTLTIQRTQQEDSAVYLCASSWGQEGGYTFGSGTRLTVV.

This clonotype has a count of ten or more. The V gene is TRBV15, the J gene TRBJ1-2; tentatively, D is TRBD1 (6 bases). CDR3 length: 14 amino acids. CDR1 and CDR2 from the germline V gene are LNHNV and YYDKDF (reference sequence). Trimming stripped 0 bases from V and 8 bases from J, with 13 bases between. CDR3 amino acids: CATSRDANRAGYTF. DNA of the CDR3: TGTGCCACCAGCAGAGATGCAAACAGGGCAGGCTACACCTTC.

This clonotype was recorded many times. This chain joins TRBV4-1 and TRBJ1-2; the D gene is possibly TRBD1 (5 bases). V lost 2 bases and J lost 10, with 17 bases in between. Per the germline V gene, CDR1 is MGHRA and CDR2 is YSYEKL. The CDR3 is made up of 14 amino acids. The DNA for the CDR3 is TGCGCCAGCAGCCAACTCAGGGAGAAGGATGACTACACCTTC. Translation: CASSQLREKDDYTF.

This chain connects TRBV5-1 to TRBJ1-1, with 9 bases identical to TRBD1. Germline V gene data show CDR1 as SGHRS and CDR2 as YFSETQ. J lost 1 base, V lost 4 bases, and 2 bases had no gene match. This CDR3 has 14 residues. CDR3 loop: CASSRDRANTEAFF. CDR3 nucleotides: TGCGCCAGCAGCCGGGACAGGGCGAACACTGAAGCTTTCTTT.

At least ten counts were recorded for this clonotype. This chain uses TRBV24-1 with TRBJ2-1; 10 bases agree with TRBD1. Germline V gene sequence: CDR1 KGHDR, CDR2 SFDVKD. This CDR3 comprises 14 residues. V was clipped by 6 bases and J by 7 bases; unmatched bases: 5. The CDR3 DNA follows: TGTGCCACCAGTCTGACAGGGGGCTTAAATGAGCAGTTCTTC. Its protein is CATSLTGGLNEQFF.

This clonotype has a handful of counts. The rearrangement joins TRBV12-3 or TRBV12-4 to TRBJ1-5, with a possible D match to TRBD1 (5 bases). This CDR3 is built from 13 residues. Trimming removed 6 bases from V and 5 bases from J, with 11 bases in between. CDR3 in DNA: TGTGCCAGCAGACAGGACCGCTATCAGCCCCAGCATTTT. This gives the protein CASRQDRYQPQHF.

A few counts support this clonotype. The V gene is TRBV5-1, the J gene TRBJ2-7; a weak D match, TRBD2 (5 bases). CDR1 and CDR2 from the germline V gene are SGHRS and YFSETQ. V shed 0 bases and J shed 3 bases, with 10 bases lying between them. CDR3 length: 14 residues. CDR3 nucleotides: TGCGCCAGCAGCTTGGATACTAGGAACTACGAGCAGTACTTC. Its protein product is CASSLDTRNYEQYF.

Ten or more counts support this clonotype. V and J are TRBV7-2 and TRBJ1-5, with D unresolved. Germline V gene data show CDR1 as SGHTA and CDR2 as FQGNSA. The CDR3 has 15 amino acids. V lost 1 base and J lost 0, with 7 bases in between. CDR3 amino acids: CASSLGDISNQPQHF. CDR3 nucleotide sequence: TGTGCCAGCAGCTTAGGAGATATTAGCAATCAGCCCCAGCATTTT. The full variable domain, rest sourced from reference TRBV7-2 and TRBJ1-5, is GAGVSQSPSNKVTEKGKDVELRCDPISGHTALYWYRQSLGQGLEFLIYFQGNSAPDKSGLPSDRFSAERTGGSVSTLTIQRTQQEDSAVYLCASSLGDISNQPQHFGDGTRLSIL.

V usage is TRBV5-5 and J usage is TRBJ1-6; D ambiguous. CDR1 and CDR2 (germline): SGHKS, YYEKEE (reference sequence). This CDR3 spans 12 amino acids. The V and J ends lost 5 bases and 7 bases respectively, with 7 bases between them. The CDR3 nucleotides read TGTGCCAGCAGGATAACCAATTCACCCCTCCACTTT. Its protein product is CASRITNSPLHF.

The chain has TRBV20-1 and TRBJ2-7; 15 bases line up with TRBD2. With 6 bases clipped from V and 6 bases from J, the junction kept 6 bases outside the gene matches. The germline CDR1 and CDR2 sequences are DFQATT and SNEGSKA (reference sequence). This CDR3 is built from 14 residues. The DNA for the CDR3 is TGCAGTGCCAGGACTAGCGGGGGGGCCTCCGAGCAGTACGTC. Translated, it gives CSARTSGGASEQYV.

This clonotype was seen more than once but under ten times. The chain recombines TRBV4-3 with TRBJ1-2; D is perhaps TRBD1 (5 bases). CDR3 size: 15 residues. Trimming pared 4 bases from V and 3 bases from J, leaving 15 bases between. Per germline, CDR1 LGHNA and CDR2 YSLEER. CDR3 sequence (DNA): TGCGCCAGCAGCCCCCACCCCCAGGGCTACTATGGCTACACCTTC. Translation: CASSPHPQGYYGYTF.

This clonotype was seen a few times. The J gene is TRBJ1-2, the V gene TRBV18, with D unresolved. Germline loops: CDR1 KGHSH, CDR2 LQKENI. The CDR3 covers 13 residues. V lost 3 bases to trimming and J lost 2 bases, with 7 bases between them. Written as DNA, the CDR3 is TGTGCCAGCTCACCGGTTTCCAACTATGGCTACACCTTC. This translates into CASSPVSNYGYTF.

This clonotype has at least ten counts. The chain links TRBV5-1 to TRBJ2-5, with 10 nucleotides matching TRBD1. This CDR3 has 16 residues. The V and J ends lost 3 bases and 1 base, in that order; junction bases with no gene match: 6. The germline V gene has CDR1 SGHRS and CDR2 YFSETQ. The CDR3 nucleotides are TGCGCCAGCAGCTCTAGGACAGGGGGAAGCCAAGAGACCCAGTACTTC. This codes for CASSSRTGGSQETQYF.

The CDR3 DNA is TGTGCCAGCAGCCCCGGGCCCTTCCAAGAGACCCAGTACTTC. This encodes CASSPGPFQETQYF. The chain employs TRBV7-8 and TRBJ2-5, with no clear D. This CDR3 contains 14 residues. The V gene's germline CDR1 is SGHVS and CDR2 FQNEAQ. Deletions cut 5 bases from V and 1 base from J, with 11 bases between.

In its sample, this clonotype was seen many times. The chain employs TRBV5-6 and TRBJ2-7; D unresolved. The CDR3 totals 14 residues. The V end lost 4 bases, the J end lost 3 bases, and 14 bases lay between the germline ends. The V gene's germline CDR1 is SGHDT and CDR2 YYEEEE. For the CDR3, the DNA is TGTGCCAGCAGCAACCCCACAAGGATCTACGAGCAGTACGTC. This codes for CASSNPTRIYEQYV.

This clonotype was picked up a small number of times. Here the CDR3 DNA reads TGTGCCAGCTCACCACGGTCGGGACAGGGGTTGGAGACCCAGTACTTC. Translating gives CASSPRSGQGLETQYF. The V and J genes are TRBV18 and TRBJ2-5; 10 bases agree with TRBD1. The V and J ends lost 1 base and 5 bases, in that order; junction bases with no gene match: 7. Germline CDR1 is KGHSH and CDR2 is LQKENI. The CDR3 extends over 16 amino acids.